A single sample gave rise to the 15 T cell receptor beta chains below, sequenced in a study of blood T cell repertoires in COVID-19. Profiled with immunoSEQ multiplex PCR; TCRdb holds only in-frame clones, not every one. The table includes 450,000 to 500,000 clones, 80% to 90% detected once. Sequenced sample: peripheral blood. These receptors were obtained from a human donor in a cohort sampled during active COVID-19.

There are a few counts of this clone. The V call is TRBV10-3, the J call TRBJ2-2; TRBD1 might be the D (6 bases). CDR1 and CDR2 from the germline V gene are ENHRY and SYGVKD. CDR3 size: 14 residues. Trimming shortened V by 9 bases and J by 2 bases, and 13 bases separated the two germline ends. The CDR3 nucleotides are TGTGCCATTTCAGGGGAGAGTAACACCGGGGAGCTGTTTTTT. Protein product: CAISGESNTGELFF.

This clone was counted between two and nine times. This chain joins TRBV6-5 and TRBJ1-2; 8 bases are shared with TRBD1. Germline trimming cut 5 bases from V and 4 bases from J; bases unmatched to any gene: 6. This CDR3 has 14 amino acids. Germline lookup yields CDR1 MNHEY and CDR2 SVGAGI. The CDR3 loop reads CASSTDREVYGYTF. In nucleotides, the CDR3 is TGTGCCAGCAGTACGGACAGGGAAGTCTATGGCTACACCTTC.

This clone appeared a single time. The chain carries TRBV6-5 and TRBJ1-3; D remains unclear. This CDR3 comprises 12 residues. Per germline, CDR1 MNHEY and CDR2 SVGAGI. Trimming shortened V by 4 bases and J by 4 bases, and 5 bases separated the two germline ends. CDR3 sequence: CASSSTGNTIYF. CDR3 DNA sequence: TGTGCCAGCAGTTCTACCGGAAACACCATATATTTT.

This clone was detected only once. This chain links TRBV28 with TRBJ2-7, with unresolved D. The CDR3 spans 12 residues. CDR1 is MDHEN, CDR2 SYDVKM, per germline. V lost 6 bases to trimming and J lost 2 bases, with 8 bases between them. The CDR3 sequence: CASSLNTYEQYF. CDR3 in DNA: TGTGCCAGCAGCTTGAACACCTACGAGCAGTACTTC.

This clone was picked up one time. The chain couples TRBV10-2 to TRBJ2-2; no clear D. V dropped 4 bases and J dropped 1 base, with 7 bases sitting between them. The germline V gene encodes CDR1 WSHSY and CDR2 SAAADI. This CDR3 is 14 amino acids long. This CDR3 is CASSVQRNTGELFF. In DNA, the CDR3 is TGCGCCAGCAGTGTTCAGCGGAACACCGGGGAGCTGTTTTTT.

The CDR3 region is CASSLVGSGSHTGELFF. CDR3 in DNA: TGTGCCAGCAGCTTGGTCGGTAGCGGGAGCCACACCGGGGAGCTGTTTTTT. The chain recombines TRBV5-5 with TRBJ2-2; 9 nucleotides agree with TRBD2. The germline gives CDR1 SGHKS, CDR2 YYEKEE (reference sequence). The CDR3 is made up of 17 amino acids. With V trimmed by 0 bases and J by 3 bases, 6 bases remained unmatched.

This clone showed up just a few times. The rearrangement links TRBV27 to TRBJ1-5; no definite D call. Trimming removed 3 bases from V and 3 bases from J, with 9 bases in between. The CDR3 contains 14 residues. CDR1 MNHEY and CDR2 SMNVEV come from the germline V gene (reference sequence). This CDR3 is CASSFGTDNQPQHF. DNA of the CDR3: TGTGCCAGCAGTTTTGGAACAGACAATCAGCCCCAGCATTTT.

V usage is TRBV19 and J usage is TRBJ1-5; TRBD1 matches at 10 bases. Per the germline V gene, CDR1 is LNHDA and CDR2 is SQIVND (reference sequence). J gave up 8 bases and V 3 bases, and 19 bases lay outside the gene matches. The CDR3 loop spans 19 amino acids. The CDR3 loop is CASSMGQGTPHNPKKPQHF. In DNA form, the CDR3 reads TGTGCCAGTAGTATGGGACAGGGGACTCCTCATAATCCGAAGAAGCCCCAGCATTTT.

The chain has TRBV15 and TRBJ2-3; 14 nucleotides align to TRBD2. The CDR3 length is 15 residues. Germline V gene sequence: CDR1 LNHNV, CDR2 YYDKDF (reference sequence). The J segment lost 4 bases and the V segment lost 8 bases, leaving 5 bases of the junction unmatched. The CDR3 region is CATREGLAGADTQYF. The CDR3 bases are TGTGCCACCCGCGAGGGACTAGCGGGAGCAGATACGCAGTATTTT.

The rearrangement links TRBV27 to TRBJ1-2, with 8 nucleotides matching TRBD1. V gave up 5 bases and J gave up 4 bases; unmatched junction bases: 6. This CDR3 has 14 residues. Germline V gene lookup returns CDR1 MNHEY and CDR2 SMNVEV (reference sequence). CDR3 sequence reads: CASSKDRVVYGYTF. The CDR3 DNA sequence: TGTGCCAGCAGTAAGGACAGGGTTGTCTATGGCTACACCTTC.

The CDR3 here is CASSYGAGGSRQYF. CDR3 nucleotides: TGTGCCAGCAGTTATGGAGCGGGAGGCTCGCGCCAGTACTTC. The gene calls are TRBV6-5 and TRBJ2-5, with 9 bases identical to TRBD2. V shed 3 bases, J shed 10 bases, and the junction held 9 bases outside the gene matches. This CDR3 region has 14 residues. Germline V gene data show CDR1 as MNHEY and CDR2 as SVGAGI.

The chain carries TRBV19 and TRBJ2-1, with 8 nucleotides matching TRBD2. The V and J ends lost 6 bases and 8 bases, in that order; junction bases with no gene match: 9. The CDR3 covers 14 residues. Germline loops: CDR1 LNHDA, CDR2 SQIVND (reference sequence). The CDR3 protein is CASRPGGVRDEQFF. CDR3 nucleotides: TGTGCCAGTAGGCCGGGAGGGGTACGAGATGAGCAGTTCTTC.

The chain uses TRBV11-2 and TRBJ2-7; D is uncertain. The germline V gene encodes CDR1 SGHAT and CDR2 FQNNGV. Trimming took 1 base from V and 2 from J, leaving 9 bases between them. The CDR3 is 14 amino acids. As DNA, the CDR3 is TGTGCCAGCAGCTTAGTTGGCACCACCTACGAGCAGTACTTC. The encoded protein is CASSLVGTTYEQYF.

The chain has TRBV11-2 and TRBJ1-4; TRBD1 matches at 8 bases. CDR3 length: 16 amino acids. CDR1 is SGHAT and CDR2 is FQNNGV in the germline V gene. Losses at the gene ends were 4 bases for V and 4 bases for J; bases not matched to a gene: 8. CDR3 loop: CASSSGLGQGNEKLFF. The CDR3 nucleotides read TGTGCCAGCAGCTCAGGTCTCGGACAGGGTAATGAAAAACTGTTTTTT.

This chain connects TRBV28 to TRBJ2-3, with D possibly matching TRBD2 (7 bases). Germline CDR1 reads MDHEN; CDR2 reads SYDVKM. Trimming removed 7 bases from V and 1 base from J, with 24 bases in between. This CDR3 has 18 residues. The CDR3 nucleotides are TGTGCCAGCACCCCCGAGGGGGGGAGAAAGGAAGGCACAGATACGCAGTATTTT. Amino acids: CASTPEGGRKEGTDTQYF.